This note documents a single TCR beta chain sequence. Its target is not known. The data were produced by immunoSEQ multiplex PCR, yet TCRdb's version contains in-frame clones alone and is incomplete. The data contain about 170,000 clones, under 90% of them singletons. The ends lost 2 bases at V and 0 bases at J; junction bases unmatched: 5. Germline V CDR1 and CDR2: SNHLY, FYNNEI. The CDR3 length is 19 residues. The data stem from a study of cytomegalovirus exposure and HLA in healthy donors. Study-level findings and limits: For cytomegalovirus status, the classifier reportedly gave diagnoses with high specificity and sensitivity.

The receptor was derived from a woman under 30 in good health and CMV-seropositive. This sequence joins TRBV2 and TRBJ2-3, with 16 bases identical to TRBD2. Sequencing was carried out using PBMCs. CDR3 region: CASSEIGTSGRVSTDTQYF. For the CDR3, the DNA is TGTGCCAGCAGTGAAATCGGGACTAGCGGGAGGGTGAGCACAGATACGCAGTATTTT.